Listed below are T cell receptor beta chains from one sample, sequenced in a study of metastatic and nonmetastatic thyroid tumors. TCRdb re-analyzed the PCR reads using MiXCR. Seen here are under 30,000 clones, roughly 19% observed once, and the top ten hold under 45%. Source material: blood. These TCRs come from a female donor with papillary thyroid cancer or a benign thyroid nodule (not recorded which). Some clones in this sample may be carry-over from other donors' samples. CDR3s include the opening cysteine and the closing phenylalanine or tryptophan. A D gene is named only where the DNA matches it firmly. Clone size is shown for a subset of rows, as once, few, many or a class of expanded clone.

size,V,D,J,DNA,CDR3
-,TRBV9,TRBD1,TRBJ2-3,TGTGCCAGCCGGAAGGGGGCGAGAGGCACAGATACGCAGTATTTT,CASRKGARGTDTQYF
many,TRBV6-1,-,TRBJ2-2,TGTGCCAGCATCTCAGGGTTGACCGGGGAGCTGTTTTTT,CASISGLTGELFF
many,TRBV6-5,TRBD2,TRBJ2-7,TGTGCCAGCAGTTACCTAGCGGGGGAGACCTACGAGCAGTACTTC,CASSYLAGETYEQYF
few,TRBV18,-,TRBJ1-6,TGTGCCAGCTCACCACCGGGAATGGTTCTTGGAGGATCGCCCCTCCACTTT,CASSPPGMVLGGSPLHF
-,TRBV6-1,-,TRBJ2-7,TGTGCCAGCAGCCAACCCGTGACGTCCTACGAGCAGTACTTC,CASSQPVTSYEQYF
many,TRBV5-1,-,TRBJ2-3,TGCGCCAGCAGGTCCGGGATCACAGGTTCAGATACGCAGTATTTT,CASRSGITGSDTQYF
few,TRBV19,-,TRBJ1-2,TGTGCCAGTAGTATAGGCAGGCACGATGGCTACACCTTC,CASSIGRHDGYTF
few,TRBV12-5,-,TRBJ1-2,TGTGCTAGTGGTTTCGGTTTTCAGGGCTACACCTTC,CASGFGFQGYTF
once,TRBV20-1,TRBD2,TRBJ2-1,TGCAGTGCCAGGACTAGCGGGAGGATTCACAATGAGCAATTCTTC,CSARTSGRIHNEQFF
many,TRBV2,TRBD1,TRBJ1-6,TGTGCCAGCAGTCCCGGGACAGGGAAAAATTCACCCCTCCACTTT,CASSPGTGKNSPLHF
-,TRBV19,-,TRBJ1-5,TGTGCCAGTAGTCATGGCAGAGCTAGAGGGGGAAGCAATCAGCCCCAGCATTTT,CASSHGRARGGSNQPQHF
many,TRBV9,TRBD1,TRBJ1-1,TGTGCCAGCAGCCCCTGGGACAGGGGTACTGAAGCTTTCTTT,CASSPWDRGTEAFF
once,TRBV11-2,-,TRBJ1-1,TGTGCCAGCAGCTTTGGACCTAACACTGAAGCTTTCTTT,CASSFGPNTEAFF
many,TRBV7-2,TRBD1,TRBJ1-5,TGTGCCAGCAGCTTAGGGGACAGCGTTCGGCCCCAGCATTTT,CASSLGDSVRPQHF
few,TRBV19,-,TRBJ1-2,TGTGCCAGTAGTATGAGGGGACAAGACTCCTATGGCTACACCTTC,CASSMRGQDSYGYTF
many,TRBV11-2,TRBD2,TRBJ2-3,TGTGCCAGCAGCTTAGTTGCGCGCGGGAGGTTAGCAGATACGCAGTATTTT,CASSLVARGRLADTQYF
many,TRBV28,TRBD1,TRBJ1-3,TGTGCCAGCAGAACCCAGGGGGCAGCTGGAAACACCATATATTTT,CASRTQGAAGNTIYF
-,TRBV28,-,TRBJ2-3,TGTGCCAGCAGTTTTCCTGGGACTCCAGATACGCAGTATTTT,CASSFPGTPDTQYF
medium-sized,TRBV6-1,TRBD1,TRBJ1-2,TGTGCCAGCAGTAAGCGAACAGGGGATAACTATGGCTACACCTTC,CASSKRTGDNYGYTF
-,TRBV20-1,-,TRBJ2-5,TGCAGTGCTAGAGACCCCCCAAGGGGCCAAGAGACCCAGTACTTC,CSARDPPRGQETQYF
many,TRBV5-6,TRBD1,TRBJ1-2,TGTGCCAGCAGCAAACAGGGGGTTGATGGCTACACCTTC,CASSKQGVDGYTF
medium-sized,TRBV6-1,TRBD1,TRBJ1-2,TGTGCCAGCAGGGCCGACAGGGGGAGTGGCTACACCTTC,CASRADRGSGYTF
many,TRBV7-2,-,TRBJ1-2,TGTGCCAGCAGCCAAACGGGACGAAACTATGGCTACACCTTC,CASSQTGRNYGYTF
many,TRBV7-9,TRBD1,TRBJ1-3,TGTGCCAGCAGACAACAGGGGGCTGACGGAAACACCATATATTTT,CASRQQGADGNTIYF
many,TRBV20-1,TRBD2,TRBJ2-7,TGCAGTGCCATCGACGGGACTAGCGGGAACCACGAGCAGTACTTC,CSAIDGTSGNHEQYF
many,TRBV9,-,TRBJ1-2,TGTGCCAGCAGCCCAGTAGCTGGGGGTACCAACTATGGCTACACCTTC,CASSPVAGGTNYGYTF
-,TRBV7-8,-,TRBJ2-7,TGTGCCAGCAGTAAAGACTTGGTCTACGAGCAGTACTTC,CASSKDLVYEQYF
-,TRBV20-1,-,TRBJ2-3,TGCAGTGCTCAGCAGGAGGGCTACACAGATACGCAGTATTTT,CSAQQEGYTDTQYF
-,TRBV10-3,TRBD1,TRBJ2-7,TGTGCCATCAGTCCGGGACAGGGAGCCTACGATGAGAACTTC,CAISPGQGAYDENF
-,TRBV6-2/TRBV6-3,TRBD2,TRBJ2-3,TGTGCCAGCAGTTCTCCTAGGACTAGCGGGAGTTTCTCCACAGATACGCAGTATTTT,CASSSPRTSGSFSTDTQYF
many,TRBV6-6,-,TRBJ2-1,TGTGCCAGCAGTTACGGGCGAGAGCAGTTCTTC,CASSYGREQFF
medium-sized,TRBV30,-,TRBJ2-3,TGTGCCTGGAGTGCCCGGACGGAAAGCACAGATACGCAGTATTTT,CAWSARTESTDTQYF
many,TRBV28,TRBD2,TRBJ2-3,TGTGCCAGCAGTTTAGAATGGCTAGCGGGAGGGACAGATACGCAGTATTTT,CASSLEWLAGGTDTQYF
few,TRBV2,TRBD1,TRBJ2-1,TGTGCCAGCAGCTTAGGACAGGGGTCCTTCGATGAGCAGTTCTTC,CASSLGQGSFDEQFF
many,TRBV19,-,TRBJ2-4,TGTGCCAGTAGTCCCTCGACAGTAGCCAAAAACATTCAGTACTTC,CASSPSTVAKNIQYF
many,TRBV7-2,TRBD1,TRBJ1-2,TGTGCCAGCAGCTTTCGGACAGGGGTTCAATCTAACTATGGCTACACCTTC,CASSFRTGVQSNYGYTF
many,TRBV20-1,TRBD2,TRBJ2-7,TGCAGTGCTAGAGCGCCGCCGGGACTAGCGGGAGGGCCCCGAAAATACGAGCAGTACTTC,CSARAPPGLAGGPRKYEQYF
many,TRBV3-1,TRBD2,TRBJ2-3,TGTGCCAGCAGCCAAGTTACTAGCGGGGGGGGGACAGATACGCAGTATTTT,CASSQVTSGGGTDTQYF
-,TRBV6-2/TRBV6-3,TRBD2,TRBJ2-2,TGTGCCAGCACCCGGACTAGTTTCAACACCGGGGAGCTGTTTTTT,CASTRTSFNTGELFF
many,TRBV7-2,TRBD2,TRBJ2-1,TGTGCCAGCAGCTTATCGGGAGGGATCTACAATGAGCAGTTCTTC,CASSLSGGIYNEQFF
many,TRBV20-1,-,TRBJ1-3,TGCAGTGCTAGAGCTGGCGGGGTCGGAGGAAACACCATATATTTT,CSARAGGVGGNTIYF
medium-sized,TRBV6-1,-,TRBJ2-2,TGTGCCAGCAGGGGTAGCGTTGACACCGGGGAGCTGTTTTTT,CASRGSVDTGELFF
few,TRBV24-1,-,TRBJ2-1,TGTGCCACCAGTGATCCCGGCCGAGGGGCAAAGCAGTTCTTC,CATSDPGRGAKQFF
-,TRBV20-1,-,TRBJ1-4,TGCAGTGCTAGGGTGGACAGTGAAAAACTGTTTTTT,CSARVDSEKLFF
once,TRBV14,TRBD1,TRBJ1-6,TGTGCCAGCAGCCAGTGGACAGGGGGCAACTATAATTCACCCCTCCACTTT,CASSQWTGGNYNSPLHF
-,TRBV4-1,-,TRBJ2-3,TGCGCCAGCAGCCCCCGCCCGCGAACGCAGTATTTT,CASSPRPRTQYF
medium-sized,TRBV27,-,TRBJ2-1,TGTGCCAGCAGTTTATCGGGGGACCGCTCCTACAATGAGCAGTTCTTC,CASSLSGDRSYNEQFF
many,TRBV12-3/TRBV12-4,-,TRBJ1-3,TGTGCCAGCAGTCGGGCAGCGAGAAACACCATATATTTT,CASSRAARNTIYF